This T cell receptor beta chain was identified during a study of blood T cell repertoires in COVID-19. Trimming removed 3 bases from V and 3 bases from J; junction bases left unmatched: 3. The length of the CDR3 is 14 residues. Germline values: CDR1 MNHNY, CDR2 SVGAGI (reference sequence). The table came from immunoSEQ multiplex PCR; TCRdb's copy has only in-frame clones and leaves some out. The sample lists about 100,000 clones, roughly 85% occurring once. This TCR derives from a man between 60 and 75 years old with acute or convalescent COVID-19. The chain couples TRBV6-6 to TRBJ2-3; 7 bases agree with TRBD2. The sample was peripheral blood. CDR3 residues: CASSYGGGTDTQYF. CDR3 sequence (DNA): TGTGCCAGCAGTTATGGGGGAGGGACAGATACGCAGTATTTT.